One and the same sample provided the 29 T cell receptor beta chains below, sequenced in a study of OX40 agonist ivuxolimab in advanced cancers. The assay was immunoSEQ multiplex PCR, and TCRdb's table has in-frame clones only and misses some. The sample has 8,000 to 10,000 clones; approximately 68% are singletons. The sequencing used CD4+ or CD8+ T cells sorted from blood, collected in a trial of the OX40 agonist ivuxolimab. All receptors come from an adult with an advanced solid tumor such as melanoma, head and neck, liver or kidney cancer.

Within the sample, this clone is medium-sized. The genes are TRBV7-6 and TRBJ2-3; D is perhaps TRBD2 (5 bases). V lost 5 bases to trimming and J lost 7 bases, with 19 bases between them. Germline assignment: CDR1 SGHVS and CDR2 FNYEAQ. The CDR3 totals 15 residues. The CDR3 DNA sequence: TGTGCCAGCAGCACCCTGGACGATCCGGACTATACGCAGTATTTT. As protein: CASSTLDDPDYTQYF.

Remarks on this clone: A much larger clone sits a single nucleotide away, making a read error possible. CDR3 region: CASSGTSATDTQYF. CDR3 DNA: TGTGCCAGCAGTGGGACTAGCGCCACAGATACGCAGTATTTT. J is TRBJ2-3 and V is TRBV6-5; 10 nucleotides agree with TRBD2. Losses at the gene ends were 5 bases for V and 2 bases for J; bases not matched to a gene: 1. Germline loops: CDR1 MNHEY, CDR2 SVGAGI. There are 14 residues in the CDR3.

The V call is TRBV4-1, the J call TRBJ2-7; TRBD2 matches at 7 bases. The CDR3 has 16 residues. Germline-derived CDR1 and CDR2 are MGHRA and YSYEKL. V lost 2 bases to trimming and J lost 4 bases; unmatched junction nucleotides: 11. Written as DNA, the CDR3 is TGCGCCAGCAGCCAATTAAGCGGGAAAGGCCTATACGAGCAGTACTTC. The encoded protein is CASSQLSGKGLYEQYF.

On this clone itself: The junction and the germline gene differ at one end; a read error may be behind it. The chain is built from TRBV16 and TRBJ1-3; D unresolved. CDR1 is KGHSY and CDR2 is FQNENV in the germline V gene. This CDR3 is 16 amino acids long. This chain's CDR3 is CASTQRALFSGNTIYF. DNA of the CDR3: TGTGCCAGCACCCAAAGGGCCCTCTTCTCTGGAAACACCATATATTTT.

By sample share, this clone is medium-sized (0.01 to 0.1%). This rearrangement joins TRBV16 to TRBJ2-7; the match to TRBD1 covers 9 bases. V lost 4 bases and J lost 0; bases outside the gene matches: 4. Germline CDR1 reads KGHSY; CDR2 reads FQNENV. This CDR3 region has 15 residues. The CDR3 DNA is TGTGCCAGCAGCCGAGGACAGGGGCCCTCCTACGAGCAGTACTTC. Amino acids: CASSRGQGPSYEQYF.

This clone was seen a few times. CDR3 nucleotides: TGTGCCAGCAGTTGGTCTAGCGGGTACAATGAGCAGTTCTTC. It yields the protein CASSWSSGYNEQFF. V is TRBV6-5 and J is TRBJ2-1, with 8 bases identical to TRBD2. Germline V lookup: CDR1 MNHEY, CDR2 SVGAGI. V lost 4 bases and J lost 4; bases outside the gene matches: 3. The CDR3 contains 14 residues.

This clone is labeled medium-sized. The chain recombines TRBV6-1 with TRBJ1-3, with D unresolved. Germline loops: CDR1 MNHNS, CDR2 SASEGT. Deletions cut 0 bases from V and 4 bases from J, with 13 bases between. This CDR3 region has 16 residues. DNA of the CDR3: TGTGCCAGCAGTGAAGCCCAACCTGAATACGGAAACACCATATATTTT. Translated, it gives CASSEAQPEYGNTIYF.

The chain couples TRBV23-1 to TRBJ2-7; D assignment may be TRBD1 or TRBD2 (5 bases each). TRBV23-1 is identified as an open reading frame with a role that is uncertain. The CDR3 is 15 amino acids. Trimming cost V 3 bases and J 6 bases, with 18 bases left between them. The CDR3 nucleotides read TGCGCCAGCAGTCAGACGGGACGGCCGACTGGCGAGCAGTACTTC. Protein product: CASSQTGRPTGEQYF.

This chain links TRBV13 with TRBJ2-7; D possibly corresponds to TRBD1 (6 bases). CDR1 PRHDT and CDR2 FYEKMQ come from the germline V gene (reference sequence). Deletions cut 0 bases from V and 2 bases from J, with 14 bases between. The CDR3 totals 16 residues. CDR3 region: CASSLGRGGWTYEQYF. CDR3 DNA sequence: TGTGCCAGCAGCTTAGGCAGGGGTGGATGGACCTACGAGCAGTACTTC.

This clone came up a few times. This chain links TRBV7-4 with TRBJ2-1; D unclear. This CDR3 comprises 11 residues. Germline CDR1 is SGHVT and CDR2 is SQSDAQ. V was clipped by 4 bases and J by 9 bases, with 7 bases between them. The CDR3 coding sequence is TGTGCCAGCAGCTCCCCTGGTGAGCAGTTCTTC. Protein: CASSSPGEQFF.

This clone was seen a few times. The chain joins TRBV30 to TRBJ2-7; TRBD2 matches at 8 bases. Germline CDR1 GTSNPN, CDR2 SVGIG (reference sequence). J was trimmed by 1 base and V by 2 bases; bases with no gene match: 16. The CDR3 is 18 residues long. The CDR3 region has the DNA TGTGCCTGGAGTTCCGCGGGGAGCGGGAGACCCTTTTCCTACGAGCAGTACTTC. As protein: CAWSSAGSGRPFSYEQYF.

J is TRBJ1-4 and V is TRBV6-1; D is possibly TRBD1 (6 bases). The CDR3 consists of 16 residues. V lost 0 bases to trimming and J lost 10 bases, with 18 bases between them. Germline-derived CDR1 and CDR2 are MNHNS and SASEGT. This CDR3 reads CASSEALDPGVGKLFF. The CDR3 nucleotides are TGTGCCAGCAGTGAAGCGCTCGATCCAGGGGTCGGAAAACTGTTTTTT.

In DNA, the CDR3 is TGTGCCAGCAGCCGATATAGCACAGATACGCAGTATTTT. Encoded protein: CASSRYSTDTQYF. This chain connects TRBV7-9 to TRBJ2-3; D remains ambiguous. The CDR3 extends over 13 amino acids. Germline V gene sequence: CDR1 SEHNR, CDR2 FQNEAQ (reference sequence). V gave up 5 bases and J gave up 0 bases, with 6 bases separating them.

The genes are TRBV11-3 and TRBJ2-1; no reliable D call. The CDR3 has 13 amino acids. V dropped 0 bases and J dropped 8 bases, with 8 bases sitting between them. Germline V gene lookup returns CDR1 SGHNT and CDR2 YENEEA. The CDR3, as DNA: TGTGCCAGCAGCTTAGACCTATCCCATGAGCAGTTCTTC. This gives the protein CASSLDLSHEQFF.

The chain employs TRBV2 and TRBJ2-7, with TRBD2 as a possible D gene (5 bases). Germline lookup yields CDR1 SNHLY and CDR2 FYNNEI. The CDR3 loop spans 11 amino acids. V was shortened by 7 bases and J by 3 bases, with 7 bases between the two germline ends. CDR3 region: CASTGGYEQYF. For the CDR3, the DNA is TGTGCCAGCACAGGAGGCTACGAGCAGTACTTC.

The chain's CDR3 is CASSPIAEMYNEQFF. The CDR3 DNA reads TGTGCCAGCAGTCCGATAGCGGAAATGTACAATGAGCAGTTCTTC. This chain connects TRBV27 to TRBJ2-1; D might be TRBD2 (6 bases). Trimming took 5 bases from V and 4 from J, leaving 15 bases between them. Germline CDR1 MNHEY, CDR2 SMNVEV (reference sequence). The CDR3 totals 15 residues.

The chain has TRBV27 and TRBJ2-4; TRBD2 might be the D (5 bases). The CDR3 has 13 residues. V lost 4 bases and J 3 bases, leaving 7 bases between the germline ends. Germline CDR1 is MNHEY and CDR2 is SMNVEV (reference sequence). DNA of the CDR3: TGTGCCAGCAGTTCCGGACTCAAAAACATTCAGTACTTC. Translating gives CASSSGLKNIQYF.

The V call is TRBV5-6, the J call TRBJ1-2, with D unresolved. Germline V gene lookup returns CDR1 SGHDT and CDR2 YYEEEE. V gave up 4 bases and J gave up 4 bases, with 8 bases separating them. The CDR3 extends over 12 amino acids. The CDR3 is CASSISGYGYTF. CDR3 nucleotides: TGTGCCAGCAGCATATCAGGCTATGGCTACACCTTC.

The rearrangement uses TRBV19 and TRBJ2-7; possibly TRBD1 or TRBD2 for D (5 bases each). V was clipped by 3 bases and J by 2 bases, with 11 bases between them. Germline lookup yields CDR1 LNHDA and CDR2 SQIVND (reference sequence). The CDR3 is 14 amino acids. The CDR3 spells CASSIGADPYEQYF. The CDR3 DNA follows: TGTGCCAGTAGTATCGGGGCGGATCCCTACGAGCAGTACTTC.

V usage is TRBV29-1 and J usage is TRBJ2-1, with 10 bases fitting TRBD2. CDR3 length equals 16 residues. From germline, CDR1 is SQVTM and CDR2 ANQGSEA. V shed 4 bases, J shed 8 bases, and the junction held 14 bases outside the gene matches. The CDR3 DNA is TGCAGCGTTGTTGGGTGGGCTAGCGGGAGTCGAGATGAGCAGTTCTTC. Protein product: CSVVGWASGSRDEQFF.

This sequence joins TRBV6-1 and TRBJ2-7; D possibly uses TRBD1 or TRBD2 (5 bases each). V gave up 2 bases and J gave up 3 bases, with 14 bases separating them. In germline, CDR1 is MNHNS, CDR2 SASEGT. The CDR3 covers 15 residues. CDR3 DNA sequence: TGTGCCAGCAGTGAAACGTCAGGGACGCACTACGAGCAGTACTTC. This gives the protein CASSETSGTHYEQYF.

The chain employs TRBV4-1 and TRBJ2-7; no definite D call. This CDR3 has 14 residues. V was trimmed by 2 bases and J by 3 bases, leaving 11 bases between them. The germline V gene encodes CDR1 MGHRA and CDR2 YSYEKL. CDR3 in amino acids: CASSQMTGRYEQYF. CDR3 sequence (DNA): TGCGCCAGCAGCCAAATGACTGGGCGCTACGAGCAGTACTTC.

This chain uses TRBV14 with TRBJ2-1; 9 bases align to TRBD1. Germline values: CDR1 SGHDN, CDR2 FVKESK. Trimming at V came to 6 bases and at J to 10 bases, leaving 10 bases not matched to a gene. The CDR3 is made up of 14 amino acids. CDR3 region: CASRPRDRDNEQFF. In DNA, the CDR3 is TGTGCCAGCAGACCTCGGGACAGGGATAACGAGCAGTTCTTC. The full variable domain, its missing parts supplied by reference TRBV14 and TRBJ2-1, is EAGVTQFPSHSVIEKGQTVTLRCDPISGHDNLYWYRRVMGKEIKFLLHFVKESKQDESGMPNNRFLAERTGGTYSTLKVQPAELEDSGVYFCASRPRDRDNEQFFGPGTRLTVL.

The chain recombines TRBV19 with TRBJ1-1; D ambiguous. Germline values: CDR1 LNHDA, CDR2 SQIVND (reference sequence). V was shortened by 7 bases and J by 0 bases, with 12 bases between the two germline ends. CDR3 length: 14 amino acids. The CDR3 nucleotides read TGTGCCAGTAAAGCGGACCGTGTGAACACTGAAGCTTTCTTT. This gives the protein CASKADRVNTEAFF.

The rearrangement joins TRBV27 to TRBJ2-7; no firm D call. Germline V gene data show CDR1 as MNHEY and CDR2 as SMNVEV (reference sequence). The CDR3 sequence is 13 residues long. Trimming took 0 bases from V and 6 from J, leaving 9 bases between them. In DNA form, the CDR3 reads TGTGCCAGCAGTTTATCGTCGGTGGGCGAGCAGTACTTC. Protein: CASSLSSVGEQYF.

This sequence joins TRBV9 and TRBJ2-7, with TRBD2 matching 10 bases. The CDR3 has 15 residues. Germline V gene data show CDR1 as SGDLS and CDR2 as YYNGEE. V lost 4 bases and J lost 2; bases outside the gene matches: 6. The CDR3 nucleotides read TGTGCCAGCAGCCAAGTTCTAGCGGGAGCCTACGAGCAGTACTTC. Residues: CASSQVLAGAYEQYF.

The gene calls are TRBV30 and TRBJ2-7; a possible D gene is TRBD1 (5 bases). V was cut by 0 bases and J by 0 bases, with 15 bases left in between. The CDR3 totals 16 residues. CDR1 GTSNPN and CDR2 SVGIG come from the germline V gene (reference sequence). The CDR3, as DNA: TGTGCCTGGAGTGTAGGGGTGACGGTGAGCTCCTACGAGCAGTACTTC. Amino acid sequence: CAWSVGVTVSSYEQYF.

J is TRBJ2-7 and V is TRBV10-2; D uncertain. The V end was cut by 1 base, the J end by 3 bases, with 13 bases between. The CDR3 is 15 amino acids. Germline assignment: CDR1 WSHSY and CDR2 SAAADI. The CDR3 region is CASSEWSTLNYEQYF. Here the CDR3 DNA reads TGCGCCAGCAGTGAGTGGTCTACCCTTAACTACGAGCAGTACTTC.

In DNA form, the CDR3 reads TGTGCCAGCAGCGTCACTAGCGGGAGAGCCTCAGATACGCAGTATTTT. Its protein is CASSVTSGRASDTQYF. The V and J genes are TRBV2 and TRBJ2-3; 11 nucleotides line up with TRBD2. V gave up 6 bases and J gave up 4 bases; unmatched junction bases: 9. CDR1 and CDR2 from the germline V gene are SNHLY and FYNNEI. The CDR3 has 16 amino acids.